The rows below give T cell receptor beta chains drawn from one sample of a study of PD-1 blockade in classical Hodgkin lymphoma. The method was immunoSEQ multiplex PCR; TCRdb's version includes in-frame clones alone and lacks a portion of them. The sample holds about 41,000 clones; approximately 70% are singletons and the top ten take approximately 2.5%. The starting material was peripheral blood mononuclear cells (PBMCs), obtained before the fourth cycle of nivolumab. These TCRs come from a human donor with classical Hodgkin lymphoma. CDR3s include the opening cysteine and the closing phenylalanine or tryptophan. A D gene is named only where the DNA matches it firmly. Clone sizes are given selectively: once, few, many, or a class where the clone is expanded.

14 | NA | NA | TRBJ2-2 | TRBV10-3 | TGTGCCATCAGTGATTTATCGGAGACCGGGGAGCTGTTTTTT | CAISDLSETGELFF
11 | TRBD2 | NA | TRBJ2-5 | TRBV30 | TGTGCCTGGGGGACTACGGAGACCCAGTACTTC | CAWGTTETQYF
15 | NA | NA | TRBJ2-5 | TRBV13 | TGTGCCAGCAGCTCCGGACCGAGAAGACAAGAGACCCAGTACTTC | CASSSGPRRQETQYF
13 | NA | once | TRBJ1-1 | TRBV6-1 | TGTGCCAGCAGTGAAGAGAGGCAAGGGGGAGCTTTCTTT | CASSEERQGGAFF
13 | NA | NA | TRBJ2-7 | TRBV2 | TGTGCCAGCAGCCGGGACTTCTCCTACGAGCAGTACTTC | CASSRDFSYEQYF
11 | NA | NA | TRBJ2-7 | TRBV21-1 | TGTGCCAGCAGCGGACGCGGGGGCAGGAACTTC | CASSGRGGRNF
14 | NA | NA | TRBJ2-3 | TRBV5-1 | TGCGCCAGCAGCCAAGGACTGGGCACAGATACGCAGTATTTT | CASSQGLGTDTQYF
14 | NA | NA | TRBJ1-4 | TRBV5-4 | TGTGCCAGCAGCTTTGGGGCAACTAATGAAAAACTGTTTTTT | CASSFGATNEKLFF
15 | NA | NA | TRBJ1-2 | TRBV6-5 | TGTGCCAGCAGTGACTACCCGGCAGGGTCCTATGGCTACACCTTC | CASSDYPAGSYGYTF
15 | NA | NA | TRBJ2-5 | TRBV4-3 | TGCGCCAGCAGCCCCAATGGGGGAGGGGGAGAGACCCAGTACTTC | CASSPNGGGGETQYF
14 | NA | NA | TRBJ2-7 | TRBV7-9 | TGTGCCAGCAGCTTAGTTGGTAGCCCCTACGAGCAGTACTTC | CASSLVGSPYEQYF
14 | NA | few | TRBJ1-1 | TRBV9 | TGTGCCAGCAGCGTAGAAGGAGGAGGGGCTGAAGCTTTCTTT | CASSVEGGGAEAFF
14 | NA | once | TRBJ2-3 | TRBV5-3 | TGTGCCAGAGAAAGGGTTTATGGCACAGATACGCAGTATTTT | CARERVYGTDTQYF
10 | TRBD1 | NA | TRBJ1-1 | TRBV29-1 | TGCAGCGTTTGGACAGGGGAAGCTTTCTTT | CSVWTGEAFF
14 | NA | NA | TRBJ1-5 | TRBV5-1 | TGCGCCAGCAGCTTGGACGGAAGCAATCAGCCCCAGCATTTT | CASSLDGSNQPQHF
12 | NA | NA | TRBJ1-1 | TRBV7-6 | TGTGCCAGCAGCTGGGTGAACACTGAAGCTTTCTTT | CASSWVNTEAFF
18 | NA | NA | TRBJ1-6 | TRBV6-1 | TGTGCCAGCAGTGAAGCGGGACGCCTGAGCTCCTATAATTCACCCCTCCACTTT | CASSEAGRLSSYNSPLHF
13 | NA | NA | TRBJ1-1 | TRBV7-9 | TGTGCCAGCGGAGGGACTTCGAACACTGAAGCTTTCTTT | CASGGTSNTEAFF
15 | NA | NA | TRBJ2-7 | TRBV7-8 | TGTGCCAGCAGCTTAGCCATTATTCAGGGCGACGAGCAGTACTTC | CASSLAIIQGDEQYF
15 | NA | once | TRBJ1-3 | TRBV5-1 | TGCGCCAGCAGCTCCCTTGGAGTCTCTGGAAACACCATATATTTT | CASSSLGVSGNTIYF
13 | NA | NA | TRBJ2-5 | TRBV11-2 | TGTGCCAGCAGCTTTGGACAGCAAGAGACCCAGTACTTC | CASSFGQQETQYF
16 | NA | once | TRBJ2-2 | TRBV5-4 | TGTGCCAGCAGCTCAGAGGGGGGTCCGAACACCGGGGAGCTGTTTTTT | CASSSEGGPNTGELFF
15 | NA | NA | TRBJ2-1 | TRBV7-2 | TGTGCCAGCAGCCGAACTTCGGGTCAGCGGGATGAGCAGTTCTTC | CASSRTSGQRDEQFF
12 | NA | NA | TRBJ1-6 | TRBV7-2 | TGTGCCAGCAGTCTACTGGAATCTTACCTCCACTTT | CASSLLESYLHF
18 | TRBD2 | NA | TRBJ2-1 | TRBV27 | TGTGCCAGCAGATTCACCCTGGGACTAGCGGCCCCCTACAATGAGCAGTTCTTC | CASRFTLGLAAPYNEQFF
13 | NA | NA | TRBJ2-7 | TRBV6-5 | TGTGCCAGCAGACCATCTGACAGCTACGAGCAGTACTTC | CASRPSDSYEQYF
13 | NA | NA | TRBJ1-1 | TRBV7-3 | TGTGCCAGCAGCCCTTATTCGGGGGCTGAAGCTTTCTTT | CASSPYSGAEAFF
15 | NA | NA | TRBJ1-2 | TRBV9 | TGTGCCAGCAGCGCCTCATATCCCGGGACCTATGGCTACACCTTC | CASSASYPGTYGYTF
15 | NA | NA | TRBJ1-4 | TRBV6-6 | TGTGCCAGCAGTTACGGTCAGGGATTGGATGAAAAACTGTTTTTT | CASSYGQGLDEKLFF
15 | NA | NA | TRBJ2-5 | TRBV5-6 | TGTGCCAGCAGCTTTGTGGGGGGTACCCAAGAGACCCAGTACTTC | CASSFVGGTQETQYF
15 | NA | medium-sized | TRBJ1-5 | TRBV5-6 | TGTGCCAGCAGCTTCGGCCCGGACATCAATCAGCCCCAGCATTTT | CASSFGPDINQPQHF
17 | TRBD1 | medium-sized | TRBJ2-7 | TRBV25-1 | TGTGCCAGCAGTGAATACGGTGGACAGGGTAGGTCCTACGAGCAGTACTTC | CASSEYGGQGRSYEQYF
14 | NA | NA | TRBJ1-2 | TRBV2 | TGTGCCAGCAGTGATCAGTTGAGCCACTATGGCTACACCTTC | CASSDQLSHYGYTF
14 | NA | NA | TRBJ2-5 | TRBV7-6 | TGTGCCAGCAGCTTATTCGGGGCGCGAGAGACCCAGTACTTC | CASSLFGARETQYF
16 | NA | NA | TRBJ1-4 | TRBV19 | TGTGCCAGTAGTATTGAAGCCGCAGGGCTTAATGAAAAACTGTTTTTT | CASSIEAAGLNEKLFF
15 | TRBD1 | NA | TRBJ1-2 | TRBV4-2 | TGTGCCAGCAGCCACCCGGGACAGGCAATCTATGGCTACACCTTC | CASSHPGQAIYGYTF
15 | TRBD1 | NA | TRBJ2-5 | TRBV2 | TGTGCCAGCAGTTGGACAGGGGGACCCGAAGAGACCCAGTACTTC | CASSWTGGPEETQYF
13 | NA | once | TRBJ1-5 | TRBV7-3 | TGTGCCAGCAGCTCAGACCCCAATCAGCCCCAGCATTTT | CASSSDPNQPQHF
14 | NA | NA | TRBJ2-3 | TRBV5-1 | TGCGCCAGCAGCTTGGGCCAAATCACAGATACGCAGTATTTT | CASSLGQITDTQYF